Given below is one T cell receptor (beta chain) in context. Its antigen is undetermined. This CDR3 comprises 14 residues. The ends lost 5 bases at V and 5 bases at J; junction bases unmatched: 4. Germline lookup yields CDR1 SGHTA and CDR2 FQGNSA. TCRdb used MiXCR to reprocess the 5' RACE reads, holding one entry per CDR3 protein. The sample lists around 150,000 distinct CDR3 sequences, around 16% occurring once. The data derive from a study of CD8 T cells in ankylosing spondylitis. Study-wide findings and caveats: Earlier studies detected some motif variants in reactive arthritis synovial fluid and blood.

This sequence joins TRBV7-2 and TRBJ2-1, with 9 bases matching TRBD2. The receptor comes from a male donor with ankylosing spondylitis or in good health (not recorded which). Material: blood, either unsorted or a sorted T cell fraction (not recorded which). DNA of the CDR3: TGTGCCAGCAGCCGCGGGGGGGGCCACAATGAGCAGTTCTTC. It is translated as CASSRGGGHNEQFF.